The sequence of this T cell receptor beta chain was determined in a study of blood T cell repertoires in COVID-19 (dated by TCRdb to the early 2020s). At the level of the whole study: Collaborator samples came from the United States, Italy and Spain and covered acute and convalescent phases of COVID-19. The repertoires were made available in a free public database intended to serve as a resource for research on the immune response to SARS-CoV-2. Sample metadata almost always included a de-identified subject ID, COVID-19 status, age in years and sex. Samples were obtained from the ongoing ImmuneRACE study (first 160 participants) and from approximately 1,200 subjects provided by 6 global collaborators. The material from the prospective study consisted of cDNA or gDNA derived from T cells, B-cell-depleted T cells, or PBMCs. The dataset comprised deeply sampled blood TCRbeta repertoires from subjects exposed to, actively infected with, or recovered from COVID-19. Where available, HLA class I and class II types were taken from metadata supplied by the sample provider and were not determined by assay-based typing. Broad study findings and their caveats: How much clinical and demographic metadata was included differed by source and by participant, and the metadata was provided uncurated.

Whole blood was collected in K2EDTA tubes by collaborating institutions according to the institutions' own protocols. For TCRbeta analysis, collaborators shipped samples in one of three forms: frozen whole blood, isolated PBMCs, or DNA extracted from either of those sample types. The junction carries 9 bases between V and J, which are trimmed by 6 bases and 3 bases respectively. CDR1 and CDR2 (SGHTS, YDEGEE) derive from the germline V gene. The CDR3 covers 12 residues, taking in both the cysteine and the phenylalanine. CDR3 DNA only is kept here, 36 bases in frame from base 1. This clone was found many times. Its binding antigen is unknown. It has no much larger one-base neighbor in the sample; base qualities were not kept. The immunoSEQ Assay, a bias-controlled multiplex PCR, was used to amplify TCRbeta CDR3 regions from genomic DNA. Under the source paper's analysis protocol: The number of nucleated cells in each sample was estimated by amplification of reference gene primers within the assay. To quantify the absolute abundance of each unique TCRbeta CDR3 rearrangement, sequence reads were collapsed and filtered. For each sample, productive Simpson clonality was calculated as the square root of Simpson's diversity index across productive rearrangements. The table comes from immuneACCESS by way of TCRdb, which keeps in-frame sequences with V and J called. Part of the clones is missing from these tables; in studies checked, under half for an unresolved V gene and the rest for unknown reasons. V and J calls and clone size are copied from that table; D and trimming were computed from the DNA. This sample has approximately 350,000 clones in its table, and approximately 82% of those were observed once. The ten biggest clones cover around 3% of the sample.

The sequenced sample was peripheral blood. Here the chain combines TRBV5-8 and TRBJ2-5, with the D gene not clear enough to name. This receptor was identified in a man aged 30-40 years with active or convalescent COVID-19. The CDR3 region reads CASNLLKETQYF. Read as DNA, the sequence is TGTGCCAGCAACTTACTTAAAGAGACCCAGTACTTC.